Each of the 4 T cell receptor beta chains below was sequenced from the same sample in a study of patients and donors after allogeneic stem cell transplantation. TCRdb analysed the RT-PCR reads with MiXCR anew, one entry per CDR3 protein. The data hold about a million distinct CDR3 sequences, with approximately 18% observed a single time. The material sequenced was blood, either unsorted or a sorted T cell fraction (not recorded which). The receptors originated from a human donor who was either an allogeneic HSCT recipient or a stem cell or donor lymphocyte infusion donor (not recorded which). It is not recorded whose cells these are; they may come from a transplant donor.

V and J are TRBV11-1 and TRBJ2-3; 13 nucleotides match TRBD2. CDR3 length equals 18 residues. After removal of 0 bases from V and 2 bases from J, the junction contained 5 bases not matched to a gene. CDR1 and CDR2 from the germline V gene are SGHAT and FQDESV (reference sequence). Written as DNA, the CDR3 is TGTGCCAGCAGCTTAGCCGGACTAGCGGGGGCCCTCACAGATACGCAGTATTTT. It encodes CASSLAGLAGALTDTQYF. Using reference TRBV11-1 and TRBJ2-3 for the parts outside the CDR3, the full variable domain is EAEVAQSPRYKITEKSQAVAFWCDPISGHATLYWYRQILGQGPELLVQFQDESVVDDSQLPKDRFSAERLKGVDSTLKIQPAELGDSAMYLCASSLAGLAGALTDTQYFGPGTRLTVL.

This clonotype was found many times. V gene TRBV4-1 combines with J gene TRBJ1-5; 9 positions agree with TRBD1. Trimming took 6 bases from V and 5 from J; bases not matched to a gene: 5. Germline values: CDR1 MGHRA, CDR2 YSYEKL. The CDR3 is made up of 14 amino acids. CDR3 sequence reads: CASSGTGSYQPQHF. The CDR3 DNA is TGCGCCAGCAGTGGGACAGGGTCATATCAGCCCCAGCATTTT.

The gene calls are TRBV12-3 or TRBV12-4 and TRBJ1-1; tentative D call: TRBD1 (5 bases). The CDR3 extends over 15 amino acids. Trimming left V 6 bases short and J 3 bases short, with 17 bases between. In DNA, the CDR3 is TGTGCCAGCAGCCGCTCGTTGGGGGGAGACACTGAAGCTTTCTTT. Residues: CASSRSLGGDTEAFF.

This clonotype was counted a few times. The chain combines TRBV20-1 with TRBJ2-1, with D possibly TRBD2 on 5 matching bases. Germline CDR1 and CDR2: DFQATT and SNEGSKA (reference sequence). This CDR3 has 13 amino acids. Trimming cost V 5 bases and J 8 bases, with 16 bases left between them. The CDR3 here is CSAVRLAGHEQFF. For the CDR3, the DNA is TGCAGTGCTGTGCGGCTAGCCGGACATGAGCAGTTCTTC.